This passage covers 9 T cell receptor beta chains from one sample sequenced in a study of spatial heterogeneity in lung cancer. TCRdb fed the 5' RACE reads into MiXCR, producing one record per CDR3 protein. Of about 45,000 distinct CDR3 sequences listed, 20% to 25% are singletons. Time point noted: blood at routine non-recurrence follow-up after resection. The material sequenced was PBMCs, taken at follow-up. The receptor set was obtained from a female donor with early-stage non-small cell lung cancer.

The V call is TRBV19, the J call TRBJ2-2, with D possibly being TRBD2 (5 bases). The CDR3 runs to 14 residues. The V gene's germline CDR1 is LNHDA and CDR2 SQIVND (reference sequence). Trimming cost V 3 bases and J 4 bases, with 9 bases left between them. In DNA form, the CDR3 reads TGTGCCAGTAGTATCGGAGGCGGCACCGGGGAGCTGTTTTTT. It encodes CASSIGGGTGELFF.

The genes are TRBV2 and TRBJ1-4; tentatively, D is TRBD1 (5 bases). The CDR3 consists of 14 residues. Germline lookup yields CDR1 SNHLY and CDR2 FYNNEI. V gave up 5 bases and J gave up 8 bases, with 15 bases separating them. CDR3 residues: CASSPQGSGEKLFF. DNA for the CDR3: TGTGCCAGCAGTCCTCAGGGTTCTGGAGAAAAACTGTTTTTT.

This rearrangement joins TRBV7-9 to TRBJ1-1; D gene ambiguous. This CDR3 region has 14 residues. Germline CDR1 reads SEHNR; CDR2 reads FQNEAQ (reference sequence). The V end lost 6 bases, the J end lost 3 bases, and 14 bases lay between the germline ends. The CDR3 DNA reads TGTGCCAGCAGTAGGCGTTTTGGAGACACTGAAGCTTTCTTT. Its protein is CASSRRFGDTEAFF.

There are a few counts of this clonotype. CDR3 loop: CASSFGTGAGNTIYF. The CDR3 coding sequence is TGCGCCAGCAGCTTCGGGACAGGGGCTGGAAACACCATATATTTT. V and J are TRBV5-1 and TRBJ1-3; 10 positions match TRBD1. Trimming at V came to 2 bases and at J to 2 bases, leaving 1 base not matched to a gene. The CDR3 is 15 residues long. CDR1 is SGHRS and CDR2 is YFSETQ in the germline V gene. The complete variable domain, with remaining parts taken from reference TRBV5-1 and TRBJ1-3, reads KAGVTQTPRYLIKTRGQQVTLSCSPISGHRSVSWYQQTPGQGLQFLFEYFSETQRNKGNFPGRFSGRQFSNSRSEMNVSTLELGDSALYLCASSFGTGAGNTIYFGEGSWLTVV.

This chain uses TRBV20-1 with TRBJ1-6, with D hard to call. The germline V gene encodes CDR1 DFQATT and CDR2 SNEGSKA (reference sequence). The CDR3 runs to 13 residues. With 2 bases removed from V and 7 bases from J, the gap between germline ends came to 9 bases. The CDR3 coding sequence is TGCAGTGCTAGAATGGGATACAATTCACCCCTCCACTTT. Its protein product is CSARMGYNSPLHF.

Ten or more counts support this clonotype. This rearrangement joins TRBV19 to TRBJ2-3, with D unclear. CDR1 and CDR2 (germline): LNHDA, SQIVND (reference sequence). Trimming left V 7 bases short and J 4 bases short, with 6 bases between. CDR3 length: 11 residues. The CDR3 DNA sequence: TGTGCCAGTATGATAGCAGATACGCAGTATTTT. This codes for CASMIADTQYF.

This clonotype was observed at least ten times. Germline is not matched at one junction end, which may reflect a read error. The rearrangement joins TRBV19 to TRBJ2-1, with 10 bases lining up with TRBD2. CDR3 length equals 15 residues. Germline assignment: CDR1 LNHDA and CDR2 SQIVND (reference sequence). The CDR3 here is CASRIAGGGYNEQFF. The CDR3 nucleotides are TGTGCCAGTAGAATAGCGGGAGGTGGTTACAATGAGCAGTTCTTC.

The rearrangement uses TRBV7-9 and TRBJ1-1, with TRBD1 identical over 8 bases. This CDR3 has 12 residues. The germline gives CDR1 SEHNR, CDR2 FQNEAQ (reference sequence). The ends lost 4 bases at V and 8 bases at J; junction bases unmatched: 3. CDR3 bases: TGTGCCAGCAGCTGGACAGGGAACGAAGCTTTCTTT. Translated: CASSWTGNEAFF.

The chain employs TRBV2 and TRBJ2-7; tentatively, D is TRBD1 (7 bases). Trimming shortened V by 4 bases and J by 3 bases, and 10 bases separated the two germline ends. The CDR3 is 13 amino acids. CDR1 is SNHLY, CDR2 FYNNEI, per germline. The CDR3 is CASSAGGGYEQYF. For the CDR3, the DNA is TGTGCCAGCAGTGCAGGGGGAGGCTACGAGCAGTACTTC.